The clone carrying this T cell receptor (beta chain) was picked up a small number of times. The antigen remains unidentified. CDR3 length: 13 amino acids. Deletions cut 3 bases from V and 5 bases from J, with 7 bases between. Using its own MiXCR run on the reads, TCRdb lists one record per CDR3 protein. The profile shows 650,000 to 900,000 distinct CDR3 sequences, 32% of them singletons. These data belong to a study of T cell repertoires in cytomegalovirus infection. Study summary: Use of recently identified HLA-C-restricted and well-studied HLA-B-restricted CMV epitopes was part of the study. Evidence of both CMV infection and a matching HLA type came from public TCR beta signatures. Whole-study results and caveats: Dominating the ex vivo response were TCR beta clonotypes that were CMV-specific and HLA-C-restricted. The cumulative frequency of public TCR beta families distinguished individuals who carried CMV together with the relevant HLA.

The specimen was cultured CD8+ T cells from PBMCs, collected from culture after CMV antigen stimulation. The source of this sequence is a human donor in good health (CMV status not recorded). Some clones in this sample may be carry-over from other donors' samples. This chain joins TRBV12-3 or TRBV12-4 and TRBJ1-4; D not certain. In DNA, the CDR3 is TGTGCCAGCAGTTTTGTTTCAAATGAAAAACTGTTTTTT. Its translation: CASSFVSNEKLFF.